These T cell receptor beta chains were read from a single sample in a study of CD8 T cells in Susac syndrome. TCRdb re-called the immunoSEQ multiplex PCR reads with MiXCR, one entry per CDR3 protein. Altogether some 220,000 distinct CDR3 sequences are present, 95% being singletons, with the ten largest covering 0.095%. The sample consisted of CD4+ T cells from PBMCs. The receptors derive from a human donor with multiple sclerosis. The CDR3 runs from the conserved cysteine through the conserved F or W. The order of the fields is V gene, D gene, J gene, clone size, CDR3 length, CDR3 protein, CDR3 DNA. A D gene is named only where the DNA matches it firmly. Rows give clone size only sometimes, using once, few, many, or a class for an expanded clone.

V: TRBV4-1; D: TRBD1; J: TRBJ1-5; size: .; length: 18; CDR3: CASSLSPIGTGGRQPQHF; DNA: TGCGCCAGCAGCCTGAGCCCCATCGGGACAGGGGGTAGGCAGCCCCAGCATTTT
V: TRBV28; D: .; J: TRBJ1-5; size: .; length: 15; CDR3: CASSLTLPGSQPQHF; DNA: TGTGCCAGCAGTTTAACCCTTCCGGGGAGTCAGCCCCAGCATTTT
V: TRBV12-3/TRBV12-4; D: .; J: TRBJ2-7; size: .; length: 14; CDR3: CASSPVRDNYEQYF; DNA: TGTGCCAGCAGTCCGGTACGGGACAACTACGAGCAGTACTTC
V: TRBV27; D: .; J: TRBJ1-1; size: .; length: 12; CDR3: CASSDPGLQAFF; DNA: TGTGCCAGCAGTGACCCAGGACTCCAAGCTTTCTTT
V: TRBV3-1; D: .; J: TRBJ2-5; size: .; length: 16; CDR3: CASSQDYGGNQETQYF; DNA: TGTGCCAGCAGCCAAGATTATGGAGGAAACCAAGAGACCCAGTACTTC
V: TRBV29-1; D: .; J: TRBJ1-4; size: .; length: 11; CDR3: CSVKGPEKLFF; DNA: TGCAGCGTTAAGGGGCCGGAAAAACTGTTTTTT
V: TRBV3-1; D: .; J: TRBJ2-7; size: .; length: 13; CDR3: CASSQDFGRSKYF; DNA: TGTGCCAGCAGCCAAGATTTTGGTAGGAGCAAGTACTTC
V: TRBV27; D: .; J: TRBJ2-5; size: .; length: 13; CDR3: CASRGQGKETQYF; DNA: TGTGCCAGCAGGGGGCAGGGGAAAGAGACCCAGTACTTC
V: TRBV15; D: .; J: TRBJ2-3; size: once; length: 11; CDR3: CATSTADTQYF; DNA: TGTGCCACCAGCACTGCAGATACGCAGTATTTT
V: TRBV2; D: .; J: TRBJ1-2; size: .; length: 14; CDR3: CASSARGYDYGYTF; DNA: TGTGCCAGCAGTGCAAGAGGGTACGACTATGGCTACACCTTC